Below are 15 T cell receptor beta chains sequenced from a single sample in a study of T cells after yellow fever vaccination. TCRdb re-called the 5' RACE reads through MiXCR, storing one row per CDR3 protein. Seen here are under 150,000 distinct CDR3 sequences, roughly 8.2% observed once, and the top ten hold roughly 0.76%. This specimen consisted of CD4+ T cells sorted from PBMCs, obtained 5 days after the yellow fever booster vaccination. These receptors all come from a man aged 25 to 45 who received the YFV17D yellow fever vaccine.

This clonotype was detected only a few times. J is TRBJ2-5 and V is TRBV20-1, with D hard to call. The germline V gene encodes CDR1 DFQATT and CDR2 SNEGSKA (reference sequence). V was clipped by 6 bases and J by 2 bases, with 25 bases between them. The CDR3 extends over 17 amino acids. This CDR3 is CSATPLGVQRIQETQYF. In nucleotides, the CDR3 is TGCAGTGCCACCCCTCTTGGCGTGCAAAGGATACAAGAGACCCAGTACTTC.

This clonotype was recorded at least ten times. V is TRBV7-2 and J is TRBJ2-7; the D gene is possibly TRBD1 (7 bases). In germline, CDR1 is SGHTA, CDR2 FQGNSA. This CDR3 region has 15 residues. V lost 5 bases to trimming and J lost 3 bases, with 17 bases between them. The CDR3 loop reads CASSKAQGGSYEQYF. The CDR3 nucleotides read TGTGCCAGCAGCAAGGCCCAGGGGGGTAGCTACGAGCAGTACTTC.

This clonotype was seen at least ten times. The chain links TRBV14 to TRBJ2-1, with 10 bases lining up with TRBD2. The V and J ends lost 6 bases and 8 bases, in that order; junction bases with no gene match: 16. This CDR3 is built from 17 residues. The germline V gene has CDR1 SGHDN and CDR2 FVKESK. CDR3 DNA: TGTGCCAGCAGTCCAAGATCGTGGGCTAGCGGGAGTGATGAGCAGTTCTTC. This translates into CASSPRSWASGSDEQFF.

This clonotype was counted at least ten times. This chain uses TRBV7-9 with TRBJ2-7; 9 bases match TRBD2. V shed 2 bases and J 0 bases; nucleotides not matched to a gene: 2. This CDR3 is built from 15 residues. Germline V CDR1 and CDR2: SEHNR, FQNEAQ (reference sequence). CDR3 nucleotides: TGTGCCAGCAGCTTACGTAGCGGGAGCTCCTACGAGCAGTACTTC. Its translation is CASSLRSGSSYEQYF.

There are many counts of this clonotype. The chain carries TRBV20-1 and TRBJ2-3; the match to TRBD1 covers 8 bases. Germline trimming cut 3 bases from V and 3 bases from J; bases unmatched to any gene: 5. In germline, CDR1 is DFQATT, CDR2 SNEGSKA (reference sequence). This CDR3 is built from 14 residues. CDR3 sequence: CSARGTGETDTQYF. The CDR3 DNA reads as TGCAGTGCTAGGGGGACAGGCGAAACAGATACGCAGTATTTT.

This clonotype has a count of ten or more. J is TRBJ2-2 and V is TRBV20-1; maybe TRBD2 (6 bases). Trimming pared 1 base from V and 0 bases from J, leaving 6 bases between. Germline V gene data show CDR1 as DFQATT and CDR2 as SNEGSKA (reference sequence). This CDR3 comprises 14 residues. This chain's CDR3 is CSARGGANTGELFF. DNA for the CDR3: TGCAGTGCTAGAGGCGGGGCGAACACCGGGGAGCTGTTTTTT.

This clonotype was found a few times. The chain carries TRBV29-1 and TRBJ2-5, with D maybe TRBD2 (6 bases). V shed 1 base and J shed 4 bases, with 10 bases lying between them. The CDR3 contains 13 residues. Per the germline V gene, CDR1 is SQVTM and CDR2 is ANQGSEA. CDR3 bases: TGCAGCGTTGAAGCGTCCGGGGGAGAGACCCAGTACTTC. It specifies CSVEASGGETQYF.

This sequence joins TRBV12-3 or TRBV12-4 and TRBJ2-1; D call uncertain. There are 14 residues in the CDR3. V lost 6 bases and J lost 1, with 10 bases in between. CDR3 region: CASRCVKSYNEQFF. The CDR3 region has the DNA TGTGCCAGCAGGTGTGTAAAATCCTACAATGAGCAGTTCTTC.

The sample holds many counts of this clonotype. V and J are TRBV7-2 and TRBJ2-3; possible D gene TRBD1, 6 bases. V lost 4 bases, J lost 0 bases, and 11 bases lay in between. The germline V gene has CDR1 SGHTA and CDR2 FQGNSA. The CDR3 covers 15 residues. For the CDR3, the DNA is TGTGCCAGCAGCTCACAGACAGGTAGCACAGATACGCAGTATTTT. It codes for CASSSQTGSTDTQYF.

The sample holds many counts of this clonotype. The CDR3: CASSLNRGLQETQYF. In nucleotides, the CDR3 is TGTGCCAGCAGCTTGAATAGGGGGCTCCAAGAGACCCAGTACTTC. The rearrangement joins TRBV7-8 to TRBJ2-5; 7 bases are a match to TRBD1. V trimming: 3 bases; J trimming: 1 base; junction bases outside the gene matches: 5. Germline V gene sequence: CDR1 SGHVS, CDR2 FQNEAQ. This CDR3 comprises 15 residues.

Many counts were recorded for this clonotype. CDR3 bases: TGTGCCAGCAGGCCAACTACTAGCGGGATAAGCAATGAGCAGTTCTTC. This codes for CASRPTTSGISNEQFF. This sequence joins TRBV5-8 and TRBJ2-1; 10 nucleotides agree with TRBD2. The ends lost 5 bases at V and 6 bases at J; junction bases unmatched: 11. From germline, CDR1 is SGHTS and CDR2 YDEGEE. The CDR3 is 16 residues long.

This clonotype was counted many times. CDR3 nucleotide sequence: TGTGCCAGCAGTCTGACGAGGATCTACAATGAGCAGTTCTTC. It translates to CASSLTRIYNEQFF. The chain employs TRBV12-3 or TRBV12-4 and TRBJ2-1; D is uncertain. CDR3 length equals 14 residues. V was shortened by 5 bases and J by 3 bases, with 11 bases between the two germline ends.

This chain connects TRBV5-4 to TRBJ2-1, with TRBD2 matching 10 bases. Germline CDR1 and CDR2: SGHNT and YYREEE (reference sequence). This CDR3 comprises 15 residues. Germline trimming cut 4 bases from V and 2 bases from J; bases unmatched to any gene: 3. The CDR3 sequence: CASSQGLATYNEQFF. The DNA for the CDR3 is TGTGCCAGCAGCCAGGGACTAGCGACCTACAATGAGCAGTTCTTC.

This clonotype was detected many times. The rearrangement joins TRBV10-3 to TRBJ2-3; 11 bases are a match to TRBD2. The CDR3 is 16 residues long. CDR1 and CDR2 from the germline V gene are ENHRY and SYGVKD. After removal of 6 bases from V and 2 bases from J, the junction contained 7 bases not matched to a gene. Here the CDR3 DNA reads TGTGCCATCAGCCTAGCGGGAGGATCTAACACAGATACGCAGTATTTT. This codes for CAISLAGGSNTDTQYF.

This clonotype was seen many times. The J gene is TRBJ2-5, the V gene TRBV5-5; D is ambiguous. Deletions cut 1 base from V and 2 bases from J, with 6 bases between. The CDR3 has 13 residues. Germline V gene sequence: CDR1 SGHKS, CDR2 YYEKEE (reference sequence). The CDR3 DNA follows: TGTGCCAGCAGCTTGCGTACTCAAGAGACCCAGTACTTC. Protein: CASSLRTQETQYF. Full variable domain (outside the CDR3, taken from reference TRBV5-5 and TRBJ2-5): DAGVTQSPTHLIKTRGQQVTLRCSPISGHKSVSWYQQVLGQGPQFIFQYYEKEERGRGNFPDRFSARQFPNYSSELNVNALLLGDSALYLCASSLRTQETQYFGPGTRLLVL.